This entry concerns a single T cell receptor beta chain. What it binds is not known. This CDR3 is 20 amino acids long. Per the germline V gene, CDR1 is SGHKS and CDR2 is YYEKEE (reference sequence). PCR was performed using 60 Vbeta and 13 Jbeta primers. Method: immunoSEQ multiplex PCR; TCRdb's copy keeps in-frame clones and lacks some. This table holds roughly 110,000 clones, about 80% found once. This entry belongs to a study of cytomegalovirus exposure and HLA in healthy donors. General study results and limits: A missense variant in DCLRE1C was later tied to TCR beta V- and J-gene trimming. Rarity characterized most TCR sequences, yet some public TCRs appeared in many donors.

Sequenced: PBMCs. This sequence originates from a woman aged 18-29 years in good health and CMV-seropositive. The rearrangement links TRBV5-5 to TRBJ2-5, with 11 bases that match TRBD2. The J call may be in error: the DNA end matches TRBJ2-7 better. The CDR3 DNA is TGTGCCAGCAGCTTTATACGCGGCGGAGGTAGCGGGAGGGCCGTCTACGAGCAGTACTTC. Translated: CASSFIRGGGSGRAVYEQYF.